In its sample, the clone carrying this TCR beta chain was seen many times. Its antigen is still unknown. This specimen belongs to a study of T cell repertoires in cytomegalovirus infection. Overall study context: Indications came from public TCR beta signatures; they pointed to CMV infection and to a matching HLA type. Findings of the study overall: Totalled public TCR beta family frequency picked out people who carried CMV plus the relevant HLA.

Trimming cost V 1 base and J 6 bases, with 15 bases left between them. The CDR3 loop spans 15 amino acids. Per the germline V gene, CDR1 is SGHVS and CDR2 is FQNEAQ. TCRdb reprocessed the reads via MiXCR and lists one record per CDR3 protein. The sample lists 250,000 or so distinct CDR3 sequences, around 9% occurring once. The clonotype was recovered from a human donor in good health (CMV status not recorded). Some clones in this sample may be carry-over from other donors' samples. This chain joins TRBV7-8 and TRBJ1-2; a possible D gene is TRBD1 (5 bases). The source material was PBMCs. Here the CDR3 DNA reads TGTGCCAGCAGCTTAGAGAATTCGAGGGGTCATGGCTACACCTTC. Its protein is CASSLENSRGHGYTF.